The 15 T cell receptor beta chains below come from one sample, sequenced in a study of blood T cell repertoires in COVID-19. The repertoire was sequenced with immunoSEQ multiplex PCR; TCRdb's copy has only in-frame clones and lacks some. The sample lists around 130,000 clones; approximately 80% were seen once. The sequenced material came from peripheral blood. The receptor source for this set is a woman between 45 and 60 years old with acute or convalescent COVID-19.

The rearrangement uses TRBV11-3 and TRBJ1-2; a possible D gene is TRBD1 (5 bases). V dropped 0 bases and J dropped 13 bases, with 9 bases sitting between them. The CDR3 has 11 residues. Germline lookup yields CDR1 SGHNT and CDR2 YENEEA. The CDR3 here is CASSLDRVITF. DNA for the CDR3: TGTGCCAGCAGCTTAGACAGGGTAATCACCTTC.

CDR3 DNA sequence: TGTGCCAGCAGTCAACAGGGGCTCCCCTATGGCTACACCTTC. The encoded protein is CASSQQGLPYGYTF. This chain connects TRBV6-5 to TRBJ1-2, with 7 positions matching TRBD1. J lost 4 bases, V lost 5 bases, and 7 bases had no gene match. Germline CDR1 is MNHEY and CDR2 is SVGAGI. This CDR3 comprises 14 residues.

This clone was found a few times. The chain combines TRBV2 with TRBJ1-5; D is uncertain. The CDR3 covers 14 residues. V lost 6 bases and J lost 7, with 16 bases in between. Germline V gene sequence: CDR1 SNHLY, CDR2 FYNNEI. Here the CDR3 reads CASRSEGVWQPQHF. The DNA for the CDR3 is TGTGCCAGCAGATCTGAGGGTGTTTGGCAGCCCCAGCATTTT.

The chain links TRBV30 to TRBJ1-2, with TRBD1 as a possible D gene (5 bases). With 5 bases removed from V and 6 bases from J, the gap between germline ends came to 10 bases. Germline V gene data show CDR1 as GTSNPN and CDR2 as SVGIG (reference sequence). The CDR3 consists of 11 residues. The CDR3: CAWAGGNGYTF. CDR3 coding DNA: TGTGCCTGGGCGGGGGGTAATGGCTACACCTTC.

This clone was seen a few times. The chain couples TRBV7-9 to TRBJ2-7, with TRBD1 matching over 9 bases. The junction had 4 bases not matched to a gene; V was cut back by 5 bases and J by 8 bases. The CDR3 has 12 residues. The V gene's germline CDR1 is SEHNR and CDR2 FQNEAQ (reference sequence). CDR3 amino acids: CASSLGQGKQYF. CDR3 nucleotides: TGTGCCAGCAGCCTCGGACAGGGGAAGCAGTACTTC.

The count of this clone is one. CDR3 amino acids: CASSQHSSNQPQHF. CDR3 nucleotide sequence: TGTGCCAGCAGCCAGCACAGTTCGAATCAGCCCCAGCATTTT. The J gene is TRBJ1-5, the V gene TRBV3-1 (or the pseudogene TRBV3-2), with D unresolved. CDR1 is LGHDT and CDR2 is YNNKEL in the germline V gene (reference sequence). Deletions cut 3 bases from V and 4 bases from J, with 10 bases between. CDR3 length: 14 residues.

The chain carries TRBV19 and TRBJ1-3, with D perhaps matching TRBD1 (6 bases). This CDR3 spans 16 amino acids. V dropped 4 bases and J dropped 0 bases, with 13 bases sitting between them. The germline V gene encodes CDR1 LNHDA and CDR2 SQIVND (reference sequence). The CDR3 nucleotides are TGTGCCAGTAGTACCCGACAGGCCTTCTCTGGAAACACCATATATTTT. Translated: CASSTRQAFSGNTIYF.

The count of this clone is one. This chain links TRBV6-1 with TRBJ1-2; D possibly corresponds to TRBD1 (6 bases). This CDR3 spans 14 amino acids. The V end lost 2 bases, the J end lost 5 bases, and 12 bases lay between the germline ends. The germline V gene encodes CDR1 MNHNS and CDR2 SASEGT. Written as DNA, the CDR3 is TGTGCCAGCAGTGAAAGTCTGGGGGCGTATGGCTACACCTTC. It translates to CASSESLGAYGYTF.

The chain employs TRBV19 and TRBJ1-2; 7 positions agree with TRBD1. The ends lost 5 bases at V and 0 bases at J; junction bases unmatched: 0. Germline assignment: CDR1 LNHDA and CDR2 SQIVND (reference sequence). The CDR3 contains 13 residues. The CDR3 spells CASSGTANYGYTF. The CDR3, as DNA: TGTGCCAGTAGTGGGACAGCTAACTATGGCTACACCTTC. The variable domain in full, completed from reference TRBV19 and TRBJ1-2, reads DGGITQSPKYLFRKEGQNVTLSCEQNLNHDAMYWYRQDPGQGLRLIYYSQIVNDFQKGDIAEGYSVSREKKESFPLTVTSAQKNPTAFYLCASSGTANYGYTFGSGTRLTVV.

CDR3 coding DNA: TGTGCCAGTAGTATTTCAGCGGGGGGTACCTACGAGCAGTACTTC. It is translated as CASSISAGGTYEQYF. V is TRBV19 and J is TRBJ2-7; TRBD2 matches at 9 bases. Germline trimming cut 3 bases from V and 2 bases from J; bases unmatched to any gene: 5. The CDR3 totals 15 residues. Germline CDR1 reads LNHDA; CDR2 reads SQIVND (reference sequence).

The gene calls are TRBV6-5 and TRBJ1-1; a weak D match, TRBD1 (6 bases). V lost 2 bases and J 4 bases, leaving 11 bases between the germline ends. Germline-derived CDR1 and CDR2 are MNHEY and SVGAGI. The CDR3 is 14 residues long. CDR3 loop: CASSYGQGSTEAFF. CDR3 nucleotides: TGTGCCAGCAGTTACGGCCAGGGGAGCACTGAAGCTTTCTTT.

The V gene is TRBV5-5, the J gene TRBJ2-7, with D maybe TRBD2 (5 bases). Germline CDR1 reads SGHKS; CDR2 reads YYEKEE (reference sequence). The CDR3 consists of 14 residues. The V end was cut by 0 bases, the J end by 3 bases, with 10 bases between. The CDR3 is CASSLVEGFYEQYF. As DNA, the CDR3 is TGTGCCAGCAGCTTGGTTGAGGGCTTCTACGAGCAGTACTTC.

This chain joins TRBV5-1 and TRBJ2-2, with 8 bases identical to TRBD2. The V and J ends lost 7 bases and 4 bases, in that order; junction bases with no gene match: 9. The CDR3 consists of 15 residues. Germline CDR1 reads SGHRS; CDR2 reads YFSETQ. In DNA form, the CDR3 reads TGCGCCAGCTGTGTCGGACTAGCCGGCACCGGGGAGCTGTTTTTT. This encodes CASCVGLAGTGELFF.

This rearrangement joins TRBV19 to TRBJ2-7, with 8 bases fitting TRBD1. Germline V lookup: CDR1 LNHDA, CDR2 SQIVND (reference sequence). This CDR3 spans 14 amino acids. Trimming took 7 bases from V and 2 from J; bases not matched to a gene: 7. The CDR3 DNA sequence: TGTGCCAGTACTACCGGACAGGGTACCTACGAGCAGTACTTC. As protein: CASTTGQGTYEQYF.

This rearrangement joins TRBV7-6 to TRBJ1-1; TRBD1 matches 10 bases. The CDR3 consists of 18 residues. Trimming cost V 1 base and J 0 bases; bases outside gene matches: 8. CDR1 SGHVS and CDR2 FNYEAQ come from the germline V gene. CDR3 nucleotide sequence: TGTGCCAGCAGCTTAGTTACGAGGGGACAGGGGATGAACACTGAAGCTTTCTTT. Translation: CASSLVTRGQGMNTEAFF.